These 7 T cell receptor beta chains came from one sample sequenced in a study of shared clonotypes between healthy human individuals. Profiled with immunoSEQ multiplex PCR; TCRdb holds only in-frame clones, not every one. The sample has about 2.3 million clones, 93% seen once. Material for sequencing was naive CD4+ T cells from PBMCs. Specified subset: CD45RA+ positively selected. The receptors here all came from a man aged 18 to 30 in good health. Some clones in this sample may be carry-over from other donors' samples.

The V call is TRBV19, the J call TRBJ1-1; no definite D call. The CDR3 runs 14 residues. V shed 3 bases and J shed 1 base, with 9 bases lying between them. Germline V gives CDR1 LNHDA, CDR2 SQIVND (reference sequence). CDR3 DNA sequence: TGTGCCAGTAGTATTTTAGGCCAGAACACTGAAGCTTTCTTT. It specifies CASSILGQNTEAFF.

The chain couples TRBV7-6 to TRBJ1-3, with unresolved D. Per the germline V gene, CDR1 is SGHVS and CDR2 is FNYEAQ. V lost 1 base to trimming and J lost 0 bases, with 7 bases between them. The CDR3 length is 15 residues. CDR3 region: CASSLVIGSGNTIYF. The DNA for the CDR3 is TGTGCCAGCAGCTTAGTCATAGGCTCTGGAAACACCATATATTTT.

This chain links TRBV7-8 with TRBJ1-4, with 7 bases identical to TRBD1. The CDR3 runs to 13 residues. The V gene end was trimmed by 7 bases and the J gene end by 3 bases; junction bases not matched to a gene: 2. Germline V CDR1 and CDR2: SGHVS, FQNEAQ. CDR3 region: CASNRGPNEKLFF. For the CDR3, the DNA is TGTGCCAGCAACAGGGGCCCTAATGAAAAACTGTTTTTT.

In regard to this clone: The same CDR3 arises from other DNA sequences in this sample as well. This rearrangement joins TRBV5-1 to TRBJ1-1; 9 bases are shared with TRBD1. The trim removed 4 bases at V and 4 bases at J, leaving 2 bases unmatched. This CDR3 has 13 residues. The germline CDR1 and CDR2 sequences are SGHRS and YFSETQ. CDR3 bases: TGCGCCAGCAGCGTGGACAGGGGCACTGAAGCTTTCTTT. Encoded protein: CASSVDRGTEAFF.

The chain employs TRBV4-2 and TRBJ1-2; tentatively, D is TRBD1 (5 bases). The V end lost 1 base, the J end lost 2 bases, and 11 bases lay between the germline ends. Germline assignment: CDR1 LGHNA and CDR2 YNFKEQ. This CDR3 is 15 amino acids long. In nucleotides, the CDR3 is TGTGCCAGCAGCCAAGCGGGGGACGGAAACTATGGCTACACCTTC. This codes for CASSQAGDGNYGYTF.

The chain has TRBV18 and TRBJ1-2; 8 positions match TRBD1. J gave up 2 bases and V 5 bases, and 7 bases lay outside the gene matches. Germline V lookup: CDR1 KGHSH, CDR2 LQKENI. The CDR3 length is 15 residues. The CDR3 loop is CASSEQGGRNYGYTF. The CDR3 DNA reads TGTGCCAGCTCAGAACAGGGGGGCAGAAACTATGGCTACACCTTC.

The rearrangement uses TRBV6-5 and TRBJ2-5; 8 nucleotides agree with TRBD1. The CDR3 totals 15 residues. The germline gives CDR1 MNHEY, CDR2 SVGAGI. V shed 4 bases, J shed 4 bases, and the junction held 8 bases outside the gene matches. The CDR3 DNA is TGTGCCAGCAGTTGGGCAGGGGGCACGGTAGAGACCCAGTACTTC. It yields the protein CASSWAGGTVETQYF.